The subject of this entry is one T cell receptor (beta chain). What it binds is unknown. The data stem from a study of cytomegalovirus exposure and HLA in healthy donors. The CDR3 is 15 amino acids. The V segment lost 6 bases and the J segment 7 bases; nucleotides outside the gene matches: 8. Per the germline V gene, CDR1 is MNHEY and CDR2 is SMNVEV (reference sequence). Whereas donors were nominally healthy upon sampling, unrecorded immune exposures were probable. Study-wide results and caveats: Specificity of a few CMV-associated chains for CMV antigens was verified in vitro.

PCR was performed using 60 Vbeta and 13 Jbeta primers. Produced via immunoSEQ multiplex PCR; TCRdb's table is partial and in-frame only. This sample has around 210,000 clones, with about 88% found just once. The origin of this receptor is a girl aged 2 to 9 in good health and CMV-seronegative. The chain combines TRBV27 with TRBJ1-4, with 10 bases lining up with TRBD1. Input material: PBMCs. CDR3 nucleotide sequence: TGTGCCAGCAGCCTGGGGGGGACAGGGGCTGAAAAACTGTTTTTT. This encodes CASSLGGTGAEKLFF.